This T cell receptor (beta chain) was sequenced during a study of T cells in Graves' hyperthyroidism and ophthalmopathy. Points from the study as a whole: Ophthalmopathy was predicted by the model a median of approximately six months ahead of onset.

This CDR3 is 12 amino acids long. Trimming removed 2 bases at V and 2 bases at J, with 4 bases between. The V gene's germline CDR1 is MNHEY and CDR2 SMNVEV (reference sequence). Orbital computed tomography, thyroid ultrasound, serum thyroxine and TRAb, and clinical symptoms together informed the diagnoses. This clonotype was recorded a few times. Its antigen remains unknown. RNA transcripts provided the source from which TCR beta CDR3 regions were amplified. The HTBI primer set was used in a first-round RT-PCR of the TCR CDR3. TCRdb processed the multiplex PCR reads anew with MiXCR; each CDR3 protein has one entry. The sample consists of about 350,000 distinct CDR3 sequences, roughly 15% of them appearing once.

The sequencing input was blood. The gene calls are TRBV27 and TRBJ2-7; no clear D. This TCR derives from a woman aged 60 to 75 with Graves' ophthalmopathy. The CDR3 protein is CASSLHTYEQYF. In nucleotides, the CDR3 is TGTGCCAGCAGTTTACATACCTACGAGCAGTACTTC.